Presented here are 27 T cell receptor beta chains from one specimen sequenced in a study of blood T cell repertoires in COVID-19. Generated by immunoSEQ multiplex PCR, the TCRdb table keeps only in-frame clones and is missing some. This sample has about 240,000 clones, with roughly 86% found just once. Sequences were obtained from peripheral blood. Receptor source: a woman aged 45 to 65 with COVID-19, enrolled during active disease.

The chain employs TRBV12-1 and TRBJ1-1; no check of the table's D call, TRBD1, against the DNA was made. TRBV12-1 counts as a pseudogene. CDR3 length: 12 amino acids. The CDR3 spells CASSSTGTMAFF. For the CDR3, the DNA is TGTGCCAGCAGTTCAACCGGGACAATGGCTTTCTTT.

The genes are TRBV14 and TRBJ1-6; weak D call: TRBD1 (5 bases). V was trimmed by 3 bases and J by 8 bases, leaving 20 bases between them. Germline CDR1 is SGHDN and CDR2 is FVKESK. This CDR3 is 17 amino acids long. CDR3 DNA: TGTGCCAGCAGCCACCTTACCCAGGGACTAGGGGATTCACCCCTCCACTTT. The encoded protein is CASSHLTQGLGDSPLHF.

The DNA for the CDR3 is TGTGCCAGCAGCGTTACAGGGGGCGGGGAGCAGTACTTC. Translating it yields CASSVTGGGEQYF. The rearrangement joins TRBV5-6 to TRBJ2-7; 9 positions match TRBD1. With V trimmed by 4 bases and J by 7 bases, 6 bases remained unmatched. Germline V lookup: CDR1 SGHDT, CDR2 YYEEEE. CDR3 size: 13 residues.

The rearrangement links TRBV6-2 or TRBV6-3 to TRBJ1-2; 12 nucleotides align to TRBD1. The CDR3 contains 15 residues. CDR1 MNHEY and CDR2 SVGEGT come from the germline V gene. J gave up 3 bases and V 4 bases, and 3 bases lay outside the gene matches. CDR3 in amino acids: CASSSGTGGYYGYTF. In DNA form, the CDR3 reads TGTGCCAGCAGTTCCGGGACAGGGGGCTACTATGGCTACACCTTC.

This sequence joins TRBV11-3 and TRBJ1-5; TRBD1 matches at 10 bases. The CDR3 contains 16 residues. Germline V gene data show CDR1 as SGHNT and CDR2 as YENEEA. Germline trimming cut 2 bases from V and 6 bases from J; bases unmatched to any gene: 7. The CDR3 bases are TGTGCCAGCAGCTTACAGGGACAGGGGTTGGTTCAGCCCCAGCATTTT. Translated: CASSLQGQGLVQPQHF.

For the CDR3, the DNA is TGTGCCAGTAGTACGGGACAGATCAATTCACCCCTCCACTTT. This gives the protein CASSTGQINSPLHF. The chain joins TRBV19 to TRBJ1-6, with TRBD1 matching 7 bases. V lost 4 bases, J lost 7 bases, and 4 bases stayed unmatched. This CDR3 contains 14 residues. The germline V gene encodes CDR1 LNHDA and CDR2 SQIVND (reference sequence).

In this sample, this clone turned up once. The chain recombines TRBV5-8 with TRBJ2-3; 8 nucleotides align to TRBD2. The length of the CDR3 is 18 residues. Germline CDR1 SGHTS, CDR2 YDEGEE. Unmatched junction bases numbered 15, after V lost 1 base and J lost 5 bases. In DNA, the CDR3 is TGTGCCAGCAGCTTGATCCTCCTCTCGGGGGGGCCGGTAGATACGCAGTATTTT. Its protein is CASSLILLSGGPVDTQYF.

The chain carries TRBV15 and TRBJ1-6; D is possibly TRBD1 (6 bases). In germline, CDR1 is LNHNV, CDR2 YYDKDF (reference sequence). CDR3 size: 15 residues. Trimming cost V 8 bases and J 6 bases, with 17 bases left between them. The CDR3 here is CATRTRDTSNSPLHF. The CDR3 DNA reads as TGTGCCACCCGGACCCGGGACACGAGTAATTCACCCCTCCACTTT. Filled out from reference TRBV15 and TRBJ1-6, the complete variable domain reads DAMVIQNPRYQVTQFGKPVTLSCSQTLNHNVMYWYQQKSSQAPKLLFHYYDKDFNNEADTPDNFQSRRPNTSFCFLDIRSPGLGDTAMYLCATRTRDTSNSPLHFGNGTRLTVT.

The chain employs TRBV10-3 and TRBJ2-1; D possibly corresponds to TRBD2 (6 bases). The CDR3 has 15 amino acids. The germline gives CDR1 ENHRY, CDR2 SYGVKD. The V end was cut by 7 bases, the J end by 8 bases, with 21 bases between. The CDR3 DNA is TGTGCCATCACCGGGAAGGGACTCCTCTCCGATGAGCAGTTCTTC. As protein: CAITGKGLLSDEQFF.

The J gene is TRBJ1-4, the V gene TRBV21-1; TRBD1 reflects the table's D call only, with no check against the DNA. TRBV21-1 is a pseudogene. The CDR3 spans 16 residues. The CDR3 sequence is CASSRASTGQNEKLFF. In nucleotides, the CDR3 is TGTGCCAGCAGCAGGGCTTCGACAGGGCAAAATGAAAAACTGTTTTTT.

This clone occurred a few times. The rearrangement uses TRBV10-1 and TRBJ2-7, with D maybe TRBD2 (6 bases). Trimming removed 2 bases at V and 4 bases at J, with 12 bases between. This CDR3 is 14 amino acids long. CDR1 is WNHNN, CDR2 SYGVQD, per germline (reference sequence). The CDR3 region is CASSETGVNYEQYF. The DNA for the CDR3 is TGCGCCAGCAGTGAGACGGGGGTGAATTACGAGCAGTACTTC.

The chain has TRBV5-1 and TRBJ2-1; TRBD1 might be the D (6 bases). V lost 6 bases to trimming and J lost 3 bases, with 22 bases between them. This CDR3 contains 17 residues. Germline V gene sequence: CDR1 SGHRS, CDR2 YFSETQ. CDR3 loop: CASTPWAEGVGYNEQFF. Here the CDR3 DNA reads TGCGCCAGCACCCCCTGGGCTGAGGGGGTGGGCTACAATGAGCAGTTCTTC.

The CDR3: CAIRVGGGLYNEQFF. The DNA of the CDR3 is TGTGCCATCAGAGTTGGCGGGGGACTTTACAATGAGCAGTTCTTC. V is TRBV10-3 and J is TRBJ2-1, with 7 bases identical to TRBD2. Germline V gene sequence: CDR1 ENHRY, CDR2 SYGVKD. V lost 6 bases and J lost 4; bases outside the gene matches: 9. This CDR3 spans 15 amino acids.

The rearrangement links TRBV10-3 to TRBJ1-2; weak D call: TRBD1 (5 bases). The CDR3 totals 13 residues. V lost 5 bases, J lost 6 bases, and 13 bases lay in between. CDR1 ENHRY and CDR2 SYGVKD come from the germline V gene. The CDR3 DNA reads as TGTGCCATCAGTTTTCAGGGTCGGGATGGCTACACCTTC. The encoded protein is CAISFQGRDGYTF.

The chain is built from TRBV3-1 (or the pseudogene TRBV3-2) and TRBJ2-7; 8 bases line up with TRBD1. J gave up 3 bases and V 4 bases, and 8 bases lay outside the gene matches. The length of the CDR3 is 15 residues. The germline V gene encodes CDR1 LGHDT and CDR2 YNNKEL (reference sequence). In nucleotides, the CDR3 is TGTGCCAGCAGCCTAGGACAGGGAAAGCGCTACGAGCAGTACTTC. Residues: CASSLGQGKRYEQYF.

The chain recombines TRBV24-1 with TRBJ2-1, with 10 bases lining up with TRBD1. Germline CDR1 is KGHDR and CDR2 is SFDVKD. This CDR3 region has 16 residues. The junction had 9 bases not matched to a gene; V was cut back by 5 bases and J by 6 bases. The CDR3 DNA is TGTGCCACCAGTGGGGAGGGACAGGGGCAAAGCAATGAGCAGTTCTTC. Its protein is CATSGEGQGQSNEQFF.

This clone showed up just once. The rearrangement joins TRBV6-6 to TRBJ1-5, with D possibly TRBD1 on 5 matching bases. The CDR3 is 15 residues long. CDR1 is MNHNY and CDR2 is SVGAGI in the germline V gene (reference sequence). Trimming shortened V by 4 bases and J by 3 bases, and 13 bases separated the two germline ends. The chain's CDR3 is CASSSFRANNQPQHF. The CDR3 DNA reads TGTGCCAGCAGTTCCTTCAGGGCCAACAATCAGCCCCAGCATTTT.

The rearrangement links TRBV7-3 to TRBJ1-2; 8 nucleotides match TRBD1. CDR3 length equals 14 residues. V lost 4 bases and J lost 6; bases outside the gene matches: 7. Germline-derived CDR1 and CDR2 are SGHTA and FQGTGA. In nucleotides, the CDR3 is TGTGCCAGCAGCTCCAGGACAGGGTCAGATGGCTACACCTTC. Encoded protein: CASSSRTGSDGYTF.

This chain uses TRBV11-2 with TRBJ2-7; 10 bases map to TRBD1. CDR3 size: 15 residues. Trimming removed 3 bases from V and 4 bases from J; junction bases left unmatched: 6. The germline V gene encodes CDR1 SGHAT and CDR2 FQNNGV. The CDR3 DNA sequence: TGTGCCAGCAGCTTGGGGACAGGGGTTAAGTACGAGCAGTACTTC. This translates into CASSLGTGVKYEQYF.

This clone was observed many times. The CDR3 bases are TGTGCCAGCAGCCAAGACAGGTCTGGAAACACCATATATTTT. Amino acids: CASSQDRSGNTIYF. V usage is TRBV6-5 and J usage is TRBJ1-3; possibly TRBD1 for D (6 bases). The CDR3 contains 14 residues. The V gene lost 6 bases and the J gene lost 1 base, with 10 bases spanning the gap. Germline values: CDR1 MNHEY, CDR2 SVGAGI.

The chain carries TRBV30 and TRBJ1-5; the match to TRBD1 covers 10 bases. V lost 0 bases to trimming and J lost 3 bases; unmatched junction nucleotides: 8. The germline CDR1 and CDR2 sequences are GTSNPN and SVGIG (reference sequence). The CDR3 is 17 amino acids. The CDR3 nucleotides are TGTGCCTGGAGTGTAGACCGGACAGGGGGTGCCAATCAGCCCCAGCATTTT. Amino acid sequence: CAWSVDRTGGANQPQHF.

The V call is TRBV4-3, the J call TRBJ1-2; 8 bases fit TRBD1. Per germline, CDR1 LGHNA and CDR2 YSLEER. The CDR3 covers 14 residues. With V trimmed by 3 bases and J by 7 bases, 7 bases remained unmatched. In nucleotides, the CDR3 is TGCGCCAGCAGCCAGGGCGCAGGGGGCCTTGGCTACACCTTC. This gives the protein CASSQGAGGLGYTF.

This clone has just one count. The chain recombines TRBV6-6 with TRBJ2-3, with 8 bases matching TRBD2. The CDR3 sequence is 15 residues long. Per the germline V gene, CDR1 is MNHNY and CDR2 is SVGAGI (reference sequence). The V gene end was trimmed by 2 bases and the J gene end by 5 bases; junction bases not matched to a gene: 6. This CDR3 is CASSYLAGGQDTQYF. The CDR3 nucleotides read TGTGCCAGCAGTTACCTTGCGGGGGGCCAAGATACGCAGTATTTT.

The chain's CDR3 is CASSPGTSIYNEQFF. The CDR3 DNA reads as TGTGCCAGCAGTCCCGGGACTAGCATCTACAATGAGCAGTTCTTC. V is TRBV6-6 and J is TRBJ2-1; 9 nucleotides match TRBD2. CDR1 MNHNY and CDR2 SVGAGI come from the germline V gene (reference sequence). The CDR3 has 15 residues. V lost 5 bases, J lost 3 bases, and 5 bases stayed unmatched.

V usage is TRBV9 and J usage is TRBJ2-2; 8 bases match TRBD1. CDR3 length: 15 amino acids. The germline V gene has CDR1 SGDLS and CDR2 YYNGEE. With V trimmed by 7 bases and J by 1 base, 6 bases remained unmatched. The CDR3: CASQVGTGNTGELFF. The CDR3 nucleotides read TGTGCCAGCCAGGTCGGGACAGGGAACACCGGGGAGCTGTTTTTT.

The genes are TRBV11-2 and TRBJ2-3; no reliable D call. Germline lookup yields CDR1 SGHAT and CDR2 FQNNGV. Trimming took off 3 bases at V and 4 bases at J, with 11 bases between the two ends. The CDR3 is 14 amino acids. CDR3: CASSLKRGPDTQYF. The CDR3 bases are TGTGCCAGCAGCTTGAAGCGAGGCCCAGATACGCAGTATTTT.

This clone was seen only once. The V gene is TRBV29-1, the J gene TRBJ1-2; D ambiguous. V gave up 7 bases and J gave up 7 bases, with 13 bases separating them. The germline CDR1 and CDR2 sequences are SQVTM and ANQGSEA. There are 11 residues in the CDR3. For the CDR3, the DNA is TGCAGCGGCACTGGAGAGGCTGGCTACACCTTC. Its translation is CSGTGEAGYTF.